The rows below give T cell receptor beta chains drawn from one sample of a study of blood T cell repertoires in COVID-19. The data were produced by immunoSEQ multiplex PCR, yet TCRdb's version contains in-frame clones alone and is incomplete. The sample comprises roughly 250,000 clones, 80% to 85% of which are singletons, and around 16% rests with the top ten. The specimen was peripheral blood. These receptors were obtained from a person in their 70s with COVID-19, enrolled during active disease. CDR3s include the opening cysteine and the closing phenylalanine or tryptophan. D genes are given only for firm matches. Not every row has a clone size; where given, it reads once, few, many or a size class.

J gene	D gene	clone size	V gene	CDR3 protein	CDR3 DNA
TRBJ2-3	-	-	TRBV5-6	CASSLWKRNRSDTQYF	TGTGCCAGCAGCTTGTGGAAGCGTAATAGGTCGGATACGCAGTATTTT
TRBJ1-4	-	-	TRBV27	CASSFEGGVVEKLFF	TGTGCCAGCAGTTTTGAAGGCGGGGTAGTTGAAAAACTGTTTTTT
TRBJ2-3	-	-	TRBV24-1	CATSDSFHAGISSTDTQYF	TGTGCCACCAGTGATTCCTTCCACGCGGGAATTTCTAGCACAGATACGCAGTATTTT
TRBJ1-3	-	-	TRBV11-2	CASTPGAGNTIYF	TGTGCCAGCACCCCAGGGGCTGGAAACACCATATATTTT
TRBJ2-1	TRBD1	-	TRBV11-2	CASSETDRDYNEQFF	TGTGCCAGCAGCGAAACGGACAGGGACTACAATGAGCAGTTCTTC
TRBJ1-1	-	-	TRBV7-2	CASSLVTSNTEAFF	TGTGCCAGCAGCTTAGTGACATCGAACACTGAAGCTTTCTTT
TRBJ1-3	TRBD1	-	TRBV19	CASSPGQANTIYF	TGTGCCAGTAGTCCGGGACAGGCGAACACCATATATTTT
TRBJ2-7	-	-	TRBV6-2/TRBV6-3	CASSYIRSGQYF	TGTGCCAGCAGTTACATAAGATCGGGGCAGTACTTC
TRBJ2-2	TRBD2	-	TRBV5-1	CASSLHPGTRHTGELFF	TGCGCCAGCAGCTTACACCCTGGGACTAGGCACACCGGGGAGCTGTTTTTT
TRBJ2-3	-	-	TRBV4-3	CASSVAVETGTQYF	TGCGCCAGCAGCGTAGCGGTCGAGACGGGTACGCAGTATTTT
TRBJ1-3	-	-	TRBV28	CASSSAGLELNTIYF	TGTGCCAGCAGTTCCGCCGGACTAGAGTTGAACACCATATATTTT
TRBJ2-2	-	-	TRBV18	CASSPREAGRLFF	TGTGCCAGCTCACCACGAGAGGCGGGGCGGCTGTTTTTT
TRBJ2-1	TRBD2	-	TRBV11-1	CASSLGPSGRDNEQFF	TGTGCCAGCAGCTTAGGGCCTAGCGGGAGAGACAATGAGCAGTTCTTC
TRBJ2-7	-	-	TRBV24-1	CATRRNAPVPLQAQNEQYF	TGTGCCACCAGGCGGAACGCCCCGGTTCCTCTACAAGCACAAAACGAGCAGTACTTC
TRBJ2-5	-	-	TRBV9	CASSAQTGRGETQYF	TGTGCCAGCAGCGCCCAAACCGGACGGGGGGAGACCCAGTACTTC
TRBJ2-3	TRBD2	few	TRBV24-1	CATSDPGLAKGTDTQYF	TGTGCCACCAGTGATCCAGGACTAGCGAAGGGGACAGATACGCAGTATTTT
TRBJ1-1	-	-	TRBV7-9	CASQQGMNTEAFF	TGTGCCAGCCAACAGGGCATGAACACTGAAGCTTTCTTT
TRBJ2-6	-	-	TRBV7-3	CASSKTGSGANVLTF	TGTGCCAGCAGCAAAACAGGGTCTGGGGCCAACGTCCTGACTTTC
TRBJ2-7	-	-	TRBV19	CASSSQVSVIGYEQYF	TGTGCCAGTAGTAGTCAGGTTAGCGTAATAGGCTACGAGCAGTACTTC
TRBJ1-3	-	-	TRBV18	CASSPGLGSSGNTIYF	TGTGCCAGCTCACCAGGTCTGGGGAGCTCTGGAAACACCATATATTTT
TRBJ2-7	-	-	TRBV9	CASSVGGTPYEQYF	TGTGCCAGCAGCGTAGGGGGGACACCCTACGAGCAGTACTTC
TRBJ1-1	-	-	TRBV6-2/TRBV6-3	CASSHLLTLQVWGNTEAFF	TGTGCCAGCAGTCATCTGCTGACATTACAGGTCTGGGGGAACACTGAAGCTTTCTTT
TRBJ1-3	-	-	TRBV19	CASSPQQGSGNTIYF	TGTGCCAGTAGTCCCCAACAGGGATCTGGAAACACCATATATTTT
TRBJ2-2	-	-	TRBV25-1	CASSDGIWDTGELFF	TGTGCCAGCAGTGACGGGATATGGGACACCGGGGAGCTGTTTTTT
TRBJ2-1	-	-	TRBV6-4	CASSLGGGDNEQFF	TGTGCCAGCAGTTTAGGGGGCGGGGACAATGAGCAGTTCTTC
TRBJ2-3	-	-	TRBV7-2	CASSLTAFSTDTQYF	TGTGCCAGCAGCTTGACAGCTTTCAGCACAGATACGCAGTATTTT
TRBJ1-2	-	-	TRBV28	CASSLGQGYGYTF	TGTGCCAGCAGTTTAGGTCAGGGCTATGGCTACACCTTC
TRBJ2-5	-	-	TRBV5-1	CASSLETGQETQYF	TGCGCCAGCAGCTTGGAGACAGGACAAGAGACCCAGTACTTC
TRBJ1-2	-	-	TRBV5-6	CASSLVVGGGSYTF	TGTGCCAGCAGCTTGGTTGTAGGGGGTGGGAGCTACACCTTC
TRBJ1-2	TRBD1	-	TRBV5-6	CASSLLRTGRAFGYTF	TGTGCCAGCAGCTTACTCCGGACAGGGAGGGCATTCGGCTACACCTTC
TRBJ1-3	-	-	TRBV28	CASSPGSSGNTIYF	TGTGCCAGCAGCCCGGGAAGCTCTGGAAACACCATATATTTT
TRBJ1-6	-	-	TRBV7-2	CASSLGGRGYNSPLHF	TGTGCCAGCAGCCTGGGGGGGAGGGGTTATAATTCACCCCTCCACTTT
TRBJ1-5	-	-	TRBV19	CASSIFGGGNQPQHF	TGTGCCAGTAGTATTTTCGGGGGAGGCAATCAGCCCCAGCATTTT
TRBJ1-3	TRBD1	-	TRBV19	CASSATGAGNTIYF	TGTGCCAGTAGTGCGACAGGGGCTGGAAACACCATATATTTT
TRBJ1-5	-	once	TRBV5-6	CASSLSPLGGQPQHF	TGTGCCAGCAGCTTGAGCCCTCTCGGGGGTCAGCCCCAGCATTTT
TRBJ2-2	TRBD2	-	TRBV7-9	CASSPRGVDGELFF	TGTGCCAGCAGCCCCCGGGGGGTTGACGGGGAGCTGTTTTTT
TRBJ1-5	TRBD1	-	TRBV19	CASDTDRANNQPQHF	TGTGCCAGTGATACAGACAGGGCCAACAATCAGCCCCAGCATTTT
TRBJ1-1	TRBD1	-	TRBV2	CASSGDRTINTEAFF	TGTGCCAGCAGCGGGGACAGGACAATAAACACTGAAGCTTTCTTT
TRBJ2-5	-	-	TRBV20-1	CSASVGQETQYF	TGCAGTGCTAGTGTTGGGCAGGAGACCCAGTACTTC
TRBJ1-1	TRBD1	-	TRBV19	CASTNRGYTEAFF	TGTGCCAGTACGAACAGGGGATACACTGAAGCTTTCTTT
TRBJ1-1	-	-	TRBV28	CATKTGYTEAFF	TGTGCCACCAAAACAGGGTACACTGAAGCTTTCTTT
TRBJ1-5	-	few	TRBV21-1	CASSSAPKFNQPQHF	TGTGCCAGCAGCAGCGCGCCCAAATTTAATCAGCCCCAGCATTTT
TRBJ2-1	-	-	TRBV7-2	CASSPLLVPNEQFF	TGTGCCAGCAGCCCTCTATTGGTTCCCAATGAGCAGTTCTTC
TRBJ1-5	-	-	TRBV5-1	CASSRGSNQPQHF	TGCGCCAGCAGCCGAGGATCTAATCAGCCCCAGCATTTT
TRBJ1-1	-	once	TRBV2	CASSEELSLLKAFF	TGTGCCAGCAGTGAGGAGTTATCCCTCTTGAAAGCTTTCTTT
TRBJ1-1	TRBD1	-	TRBV6-6	CASSYSDRGRTEAFF	TGTGCCAGCAGTTACTCGGACAGGGGGCGCACTGAAGCTTTCTTT
TRBJ1-5	-	-	TRBV5-5	CASSLGIPGNQPQHF	TGTGCCAGCAGCTTGGGGATACCGGGAAATCAGCCCCAGCATTTT
TRBJ1-3	-	-	TRBV3-1/TRBV3-2	CASSQKQPLSGNTIYF	TGTGCCAGCAGCCAAAAACAGCCCCTCTCTGGAAACACCATATATTTT
TRBJ1-6	-	few	TRBV27	CASSRETYNSPLHF	TGTGCCAGCAGTCGGGAAACCTATAATTCACCCCTCCACTTT
TRBJ1-2	-	-	TRBV5-1	CASSLETANYGYTF	TGCGCCAGCAGCTTGGAAACAGCTAACTATGGCTACACCTTC
TRBJ1-3	-	-	TRBV5-1	CASTKDSFGNTIYF	TGCGCCAGCACCAAGGACAGTTTTGGAAACACCATATATTTT
TRBJ2-7	-	-	TRBV7-2	CASSYTQGTGYEQYF	TGTGCCAGCAGCTATACCCAGGGGACCGGCTACGAGCAGTACTTC
TRBJ2-3	-	-	TRBV7-3	CASSLNSRGDTQYF	TGTGCCAGCAGCTTAAACTCCCGGGGAGATACGCAGTATTTT
TRBJ2-7	-	once	TRBV14	CASSLHSYEQYF	TGTGCCAGCAGCCTCCATTCCTACGAGCAGTACTTC
TRBJ2-2	-	-	TRBV6-6	CASSLPGNTGELFF	TGTGCCAGCAGCCTTCCAGGGAACACCGGGGAGCTGTTTTTT
TRBJ2-3	TRBD1	-	TRBV5-4	CASSDPGTASTDTQYF	TGTGCCAGCAGCGACCCCGGGACAGCCAGCACAGATACGCAGTATTTT